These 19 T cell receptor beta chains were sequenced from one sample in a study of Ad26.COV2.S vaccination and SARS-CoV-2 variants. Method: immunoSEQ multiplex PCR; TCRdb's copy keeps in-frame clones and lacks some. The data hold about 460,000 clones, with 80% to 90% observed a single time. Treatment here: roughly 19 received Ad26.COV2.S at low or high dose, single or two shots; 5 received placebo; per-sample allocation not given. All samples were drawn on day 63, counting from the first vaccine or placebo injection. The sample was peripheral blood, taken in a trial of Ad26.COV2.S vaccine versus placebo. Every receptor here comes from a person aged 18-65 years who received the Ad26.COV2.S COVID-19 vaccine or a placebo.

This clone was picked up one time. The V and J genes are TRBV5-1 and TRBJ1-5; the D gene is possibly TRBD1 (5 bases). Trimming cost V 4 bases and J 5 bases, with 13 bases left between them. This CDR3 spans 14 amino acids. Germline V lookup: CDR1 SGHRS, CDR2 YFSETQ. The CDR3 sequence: CASSPRDGDQPQHF. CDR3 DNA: TGCGCCAGCAGCCCCCGGGACGGGGATCAGCCCCAGCATTTT.

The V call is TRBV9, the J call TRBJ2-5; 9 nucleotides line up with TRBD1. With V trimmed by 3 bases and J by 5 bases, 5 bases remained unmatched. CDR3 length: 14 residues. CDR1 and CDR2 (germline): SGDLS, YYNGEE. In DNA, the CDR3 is TGTGCCAGCAGCGACCGGGGGACAGGGGAGACCCAGTACTTC. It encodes CASSDRGTGETQYF.

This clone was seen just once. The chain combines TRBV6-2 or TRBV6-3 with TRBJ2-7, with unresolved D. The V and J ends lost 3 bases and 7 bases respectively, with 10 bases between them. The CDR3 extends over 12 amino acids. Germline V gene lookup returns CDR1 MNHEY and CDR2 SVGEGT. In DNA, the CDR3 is TGTGCCAGCAGTTATGCATGGGATGAGCAGTACTTC. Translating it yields CASSYAWDEQYF.

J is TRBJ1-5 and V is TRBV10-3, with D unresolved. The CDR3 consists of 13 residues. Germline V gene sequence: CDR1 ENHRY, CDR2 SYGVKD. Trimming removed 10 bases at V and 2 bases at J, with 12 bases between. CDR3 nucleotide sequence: TGTGCCACTGCCAATGGAGGCAATCAGCCCCAGCATTTT. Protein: CATANGGNQPQHF.

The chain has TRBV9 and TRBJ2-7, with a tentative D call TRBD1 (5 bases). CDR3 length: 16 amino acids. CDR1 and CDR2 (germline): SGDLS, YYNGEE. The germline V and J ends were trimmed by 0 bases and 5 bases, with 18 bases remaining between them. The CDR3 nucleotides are TGTGCCAGCAGCGTAGATCCAGGGAAGCTAATCGACGAGCAGTACTTC. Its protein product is CASSVDPGKLIDEQYF.

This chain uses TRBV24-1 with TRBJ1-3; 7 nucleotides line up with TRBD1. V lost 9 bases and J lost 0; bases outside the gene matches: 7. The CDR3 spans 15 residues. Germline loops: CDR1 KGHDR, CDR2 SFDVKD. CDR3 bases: TGTGCCACCGACACTGGGACAGACTCTGGAAACACCATATATTTT. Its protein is CATDTGTDSGNTIYF.

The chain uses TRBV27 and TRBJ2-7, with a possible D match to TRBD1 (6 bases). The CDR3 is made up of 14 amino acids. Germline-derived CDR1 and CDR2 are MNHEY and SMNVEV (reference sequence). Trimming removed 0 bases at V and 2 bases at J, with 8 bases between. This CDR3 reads CASSLSWGPYEQYF. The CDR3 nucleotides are TGTGCCAGCAGTTTATCTTGGGGGCCCTACGAGCAGTACTTC.

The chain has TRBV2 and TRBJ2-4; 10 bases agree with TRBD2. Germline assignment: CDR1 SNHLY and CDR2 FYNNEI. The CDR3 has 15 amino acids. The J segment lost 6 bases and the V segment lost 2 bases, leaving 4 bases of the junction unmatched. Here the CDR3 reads CASSEQASGRNIQYF. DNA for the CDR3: TGTGCCAGCAGTGAACAGGCTAGCGGGAGAAACATTCAGTACTTC.

Here the CDR3 reads CASSQVYGESYEQYF. CDR3 DNA sequence: TGTGCCAGCAGCCAAGTGTACGGAGAGTCCTACGAGCAGTACTTC. The chain is built from TRBV4-2 and TRBJ2-7; D unresolved. V lost 1 base, J lost 1 base, and 11 bases lay in between. Germline V gene lookup returns CDR1 LGHNA and CDR2 YNFKEQ. CDR3 length equals 15 residues.

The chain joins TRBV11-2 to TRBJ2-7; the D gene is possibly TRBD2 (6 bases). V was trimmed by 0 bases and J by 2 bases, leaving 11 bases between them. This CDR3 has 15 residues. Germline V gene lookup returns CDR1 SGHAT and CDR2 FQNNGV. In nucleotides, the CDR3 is TGTGCCAGCAGCTTAGATCCTGGACTAACCTACGAGCAGTACTTC. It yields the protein CASSLDPGLTYEQYF.

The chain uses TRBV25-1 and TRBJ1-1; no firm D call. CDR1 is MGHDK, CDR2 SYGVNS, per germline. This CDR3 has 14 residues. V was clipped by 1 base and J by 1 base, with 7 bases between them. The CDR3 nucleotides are TGTGCCAGCAGTGAATTGGCAGAGAACACTGAAGCTTTCTTT. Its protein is CASSELAENTEAFF. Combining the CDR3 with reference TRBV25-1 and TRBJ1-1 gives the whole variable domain EADIYQTPRYLVIGTGKKITLECSQTMGHDKMYWYQQDPGMELHLIHYSYGVNSTEKGDLSSESTVSRIRTEHFPLTLESARPSHTSQYLCASSELAENTEAFFGQGTRLTVV.

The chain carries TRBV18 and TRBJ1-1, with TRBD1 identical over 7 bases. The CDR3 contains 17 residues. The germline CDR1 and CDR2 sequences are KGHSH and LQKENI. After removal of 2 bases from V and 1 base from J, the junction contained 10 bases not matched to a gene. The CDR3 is CASSPYEGAGANTEAFF. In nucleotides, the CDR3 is TGTGCCAGCTCACCATACGAGGGGGCAGGGGCGAACACTGAAGCTTTCTTT.

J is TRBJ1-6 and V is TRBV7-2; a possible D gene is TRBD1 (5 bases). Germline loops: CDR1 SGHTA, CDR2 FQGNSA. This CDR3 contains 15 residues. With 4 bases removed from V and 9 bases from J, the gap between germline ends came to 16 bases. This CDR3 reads CASSSGPLIGSPLHF. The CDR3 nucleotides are TGTGCCAGCAGCTCGGGACCTCTAATAGGTTCACCCCTCCACTTT.

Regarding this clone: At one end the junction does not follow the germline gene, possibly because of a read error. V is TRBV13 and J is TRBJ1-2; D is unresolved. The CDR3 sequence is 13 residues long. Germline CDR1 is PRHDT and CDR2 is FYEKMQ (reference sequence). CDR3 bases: TGTGCCAGCAGCCTAGGGCCGGACGACGGCTACACCTTC. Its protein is CASSLGPDDGYTF.

The CDR3 sequence: CATSKANSGNTIYF. The CDR3 DNA reads TGTGCCACATCAAAGGCAAACTCTGGAAACACCATATATTTT. The chain links TRBV7-9 to TRBJ1-3; D gene ambiguous. The germline V gene has CDR1 SEHNR and CDR2 FQNEAQ (reference sequence). The CDR3 loop spans 14 amino acids. The ends were cut back, 10 bases at V and 0 bases at J, with 13 bases in the middle.

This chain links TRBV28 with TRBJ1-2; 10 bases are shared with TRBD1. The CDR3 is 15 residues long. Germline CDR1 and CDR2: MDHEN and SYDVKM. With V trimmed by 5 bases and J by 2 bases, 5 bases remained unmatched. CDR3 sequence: CASSLTGGLNYGYTF. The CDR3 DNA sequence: TGTGCCAGCAGTCTGACAGGGGGCCTGAACTATGGCTACACCTTC.

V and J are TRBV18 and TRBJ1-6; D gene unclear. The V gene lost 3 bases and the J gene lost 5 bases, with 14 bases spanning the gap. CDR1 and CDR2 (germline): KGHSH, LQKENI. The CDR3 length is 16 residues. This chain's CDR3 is CASSPRPDGNNSPLHF. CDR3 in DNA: TGTGCCAGCTCACCCCGACCTGATGGGAATAATTCACCCCTCCACTTT.

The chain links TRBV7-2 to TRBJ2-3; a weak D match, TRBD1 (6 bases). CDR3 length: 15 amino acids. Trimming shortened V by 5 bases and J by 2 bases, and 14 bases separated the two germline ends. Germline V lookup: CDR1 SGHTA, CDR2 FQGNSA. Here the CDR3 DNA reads TGTGCCAGCAGCCCCAGTACAGGGACCACAGATACGCAGTATTTT. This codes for CASSPSTGTTDTQYF.

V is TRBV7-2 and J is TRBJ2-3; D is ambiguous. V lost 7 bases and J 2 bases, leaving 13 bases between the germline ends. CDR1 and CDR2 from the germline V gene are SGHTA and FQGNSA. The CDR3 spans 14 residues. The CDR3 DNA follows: TGTGCCAGCACCTCCCTTGGGGTCACAGATACGCAGTATTTT. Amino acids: CASTSLGVTDTQYF.